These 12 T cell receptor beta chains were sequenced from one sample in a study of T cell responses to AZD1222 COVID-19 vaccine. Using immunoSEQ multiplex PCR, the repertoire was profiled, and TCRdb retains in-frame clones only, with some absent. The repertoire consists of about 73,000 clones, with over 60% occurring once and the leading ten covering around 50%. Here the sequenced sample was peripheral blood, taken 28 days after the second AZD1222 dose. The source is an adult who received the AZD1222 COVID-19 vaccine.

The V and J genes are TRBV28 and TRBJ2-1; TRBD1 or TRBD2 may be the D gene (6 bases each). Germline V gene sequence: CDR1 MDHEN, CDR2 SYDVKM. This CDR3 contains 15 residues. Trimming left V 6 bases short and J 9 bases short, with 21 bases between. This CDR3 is CASRPIQGLRFEQFF. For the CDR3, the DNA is TGTGCCAGCAGGCCGATACAGGGACTGCGATTTGAGCAGTTCTTC.

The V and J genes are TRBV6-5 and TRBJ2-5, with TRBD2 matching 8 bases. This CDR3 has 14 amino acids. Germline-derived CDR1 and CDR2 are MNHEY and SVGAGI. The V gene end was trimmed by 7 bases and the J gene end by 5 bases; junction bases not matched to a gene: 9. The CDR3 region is CASIPGGDGETQYF. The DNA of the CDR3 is TGTGCCAGCATCCCGGGGGGGGACGGCGAGACCCAGTACTTC.

The CDR3 nucleotides read TGCGCCAGCAGCTTGCAGACAGGGGTGACGAACACTGAAGCTTTCTTT. This encodes CASSLQTGVTNTEAFF. The chain has TRBV5-1 and TRBJ1-1, with 8 bases aligning to TRBD1. V dropped 1 base and J dropped 1; count of bases not matched to a gene: 6. This CDR3 is built from 16 residues. The germline gives CDR1 SGHRS, CDR2 YFSETQ.

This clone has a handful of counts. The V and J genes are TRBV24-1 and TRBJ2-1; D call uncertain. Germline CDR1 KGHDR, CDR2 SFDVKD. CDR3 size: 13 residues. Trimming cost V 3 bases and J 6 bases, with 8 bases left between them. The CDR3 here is CATSDGPTNEQFF. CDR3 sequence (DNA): TGTGCCACCAGTGATGGTCCCACCAATGAGCAGTTCTTC.

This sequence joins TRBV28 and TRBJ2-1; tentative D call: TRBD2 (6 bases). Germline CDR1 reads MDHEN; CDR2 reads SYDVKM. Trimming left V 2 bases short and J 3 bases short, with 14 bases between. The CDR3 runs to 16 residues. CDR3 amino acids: CASSLGKGLSYNEQFF. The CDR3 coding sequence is TGTGCCAGCAGTTTAGGGAAGGGACTTAGCTACAATGAGCAGTTCTTC.

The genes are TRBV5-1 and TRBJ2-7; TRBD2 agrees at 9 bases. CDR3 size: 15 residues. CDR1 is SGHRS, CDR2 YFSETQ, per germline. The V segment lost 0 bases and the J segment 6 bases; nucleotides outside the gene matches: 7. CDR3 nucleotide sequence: TGCGCCAGCAGCTTGGGCTTGCGGGAGGGTGGCGAGCAGTACTTC. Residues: CASSLGLREGGEQYF.

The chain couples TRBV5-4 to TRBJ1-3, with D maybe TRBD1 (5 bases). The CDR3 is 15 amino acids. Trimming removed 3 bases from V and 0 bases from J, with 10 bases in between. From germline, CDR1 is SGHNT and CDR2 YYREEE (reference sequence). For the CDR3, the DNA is TGTGCCAGCAGCTCTATCGACAGCTCTGGAAACACCATATATTTT. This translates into CASSSIDSSGNTIYF. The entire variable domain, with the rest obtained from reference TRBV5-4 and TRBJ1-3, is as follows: ETGVTQSPTHLIKTRGQQVTLRCSSQSGHNTVSWYQQALGQGPQFIFQYYREEENGRGNFPPRFSGLQFPNYSSELNVNALELDDSALYLCASSSIDSSGNTIYFGEGSWLTVV.

CDR3 residues: CASSSGQGVNEQFF. CDR3 DNA sequence: TGTGCCAGCAGCTCGGGACAGGGGGTTAATGAGCAGTTCTTC. J is TRBJ2-1 and V is TRBV7-9; TRBD1 matches at 11 bases. J gave up 7 bases and V 4 bases, and 3 bases lay outside the gene matches. Germline V gives CDR1 SEHNR, CDR2 FQNEAQ (reference sequence). This CDR3 has 14 residues.

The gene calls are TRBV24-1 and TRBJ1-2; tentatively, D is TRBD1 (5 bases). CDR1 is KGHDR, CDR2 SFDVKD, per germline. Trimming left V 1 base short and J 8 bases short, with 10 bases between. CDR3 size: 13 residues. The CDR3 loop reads CATSDFAGQGYTF. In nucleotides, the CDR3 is TGTGCCACCAGTGATTTTGCAGGGCAAGGCTACACCTTC.

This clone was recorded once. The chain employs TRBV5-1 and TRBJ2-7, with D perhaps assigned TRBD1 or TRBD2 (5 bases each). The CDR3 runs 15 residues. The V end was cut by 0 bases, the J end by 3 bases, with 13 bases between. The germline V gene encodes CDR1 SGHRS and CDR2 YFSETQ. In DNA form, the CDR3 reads TGCGCCAGCAGCTTGGGTGTGGGACGAATCTACGAGCAGTACTTC. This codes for CASSLGVGRIYEQYF.

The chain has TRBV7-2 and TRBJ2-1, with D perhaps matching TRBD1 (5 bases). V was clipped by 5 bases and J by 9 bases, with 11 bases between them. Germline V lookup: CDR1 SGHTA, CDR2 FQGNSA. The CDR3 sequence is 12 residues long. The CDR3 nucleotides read TGTGCCAGCAGCAGGCAGGGAATTGAGCAGTTCTTC. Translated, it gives CASSRQGIEQFF.

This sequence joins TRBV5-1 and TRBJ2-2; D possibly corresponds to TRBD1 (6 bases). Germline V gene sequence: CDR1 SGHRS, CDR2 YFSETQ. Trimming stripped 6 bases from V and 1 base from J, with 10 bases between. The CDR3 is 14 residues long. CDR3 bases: TGCGCCAGCACCGGGACAATGAACACCGGGGAGCTGTTTTTT. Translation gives CASTGTMNTGELFF.